The 16 T cell receptor beta chains below were found in one sample sequenced in a study of T cell responses to AZD1222 COVID-19 vaccine. Data came from immunoSEQ multiplex PCR; TCRdb stores just in-frame clones and leaves some out. The sample holds 95,000 to 100,000 clones, roughly 83% seen once. Sample: peripheral blood, taken 28 days after the second AZD1222 dose. The receptor source for this set is an adult who received the AZD1222 COVID-19 vaccine.

The chain employs TRBV19 and TRBJ2-1; 10 positions agree with TRBD2. The germline CDR1 and CDR2 sequences are LNHDA and SQIVND (reference sequence). The J segment lost 8 bases and the V segment lost 6 bases, leaving 7 bases of the junction unmatched. The CDR3 totals 14 residues. The CDR3 is CASRGASGSDEQFF. CDR3 DNA sequence: TGTGCCAGTAGAGGGGCTAGCGGGAGCGATGAGCAGTTCTTC.

The chain has TRBV6-5 and TRBJ1-1; D perhaps matches TRBD1 (5 bases). In germline, CDR1 is MNHEY, CDR2 SVGAGI. The CDR3 covers 13 residues. Trimming shortened V by 0 bases and J by 10 bases, and 12 bases separated the two germline ends. The CDR3 sequence is CASSYSGLRGAFF. DNA of the CDR3: TGTGCCAGCAGTTACTCGGGGCTCCGGGGAGCTTTCTTT.

The V and J genes are TRBV7-2 and TRBJ1-1, with D perhaps matching TRBD1 (6 bases). Deletions cut 6 bases from V and 11 bases from J, with 16 bases between. The CDR3 covers 12 residues. Germline CDR1 and CDR2: SGHTA and FQGNSA. The CDR3: CASSRTVIDAFF. CDR3 nucleotides: TGTGCCAGCAGTCGGACAGTCATTGACGCTTTCTTT.

This chain joins TRBV9 and TRBJ2-7; TRBD1 matches at 11 bases. Germline lookup yields CDR1 SGDLS and CDR2 YYNGEE. The CDR3 sequence is 15 residues long. The V and J ends lost 0 bases and 3 bases, in that order; junction bases with no gene match: 2. CDR3 sequence (DNA): TGTGCCAGCAGCGTAGAGGGGACAGGGGGCTACGAGCAGTACTTC. Residues: CASSVEGTGGYEQYF. Full variable domain (outside the CDR3, taken from reference TRBV9 and TRBJ2-7): DSGVTQTPKHLITATGQRVTLRCSPRSGDLSVYWYQQSLDQGLQFLIQYYNGEERAKGNILERFSAQQFPDLHSELNLSSLELGDSALYFCASSVEGTGGYEQYFGPGTRLTVT.

This clone was counted once. The chain uses TRBV7-9 and TRBJ1-1; maybe TRBD1 (6 bases). The V and J ends lost 5 bases and 5 bases respectively, with 12 bases between them. The V gene's germline CDR1 is SEHNR and CDR2 FQNEAQ (reference sequence). The CDR3 has 13 residues. As DNA, the CDR3 is TGTGCCAGCAGCCCGGGGGCGCGGACTGAAGCTTTCTTT. Its translation is CASSPGARTEAFF.

The count of this clone is one. V gene TRBV7-2 combines with J gene TRBJ2-4, with 9 bases that match TRBD2. The V and J ends lost 3 bases and 1 base, in that order; junction bases with no gene match: 7. In germline, CDR1 is SGHTA, CDR2 FQGNSA. The CDR3 consists of 17 residues. The CDR3 sequence: CASSFPASGRAKNIQYF. CDR3 nucleotide sequence: TGTGCCAGCAGCTTCCCGGCCAGCGGGAGGGCCAAAAACATTCAGTACTTC.

The chain employs TRBV7-2 and TRBJ2-5, with 9 nucleotides matching TRBD2. Germline trimming cut 1 base from V and 3 bases from J; bases unmatched to any gene: 9. This CDR3 comprises 17 residues. Germline V CDR1 and CDR2: SGHTA, FQGNSA. CDR3 in DNA: TGTGCCAGCAGCTTAGGTGGACTAGCGAGCGGGAAAGAGACCCAGTACTTC. Translating it yields CASSLGGLASGKETQYF.

Only one count was recorded for this clone. The CDR3 DNA sequence: TGTGCCAGCAGCCCGGACACCTCCTACGAGCAGTACTTC. Translated: CASSPDTSYEQYF. The V call is TRBV7-3, the J call TRBJ2-7; perhaps TRBD1 as D (5 bases). CDR1 is SGHTA, CDR2 FQGTGA, per germline. The CDR3 spans 13 residues. Deletions cut 5 bases from V and 0 bases from J, with 8 bases between.

The chain recombines TRBV29-1 with TRBJ1-1, with 7 bases that match TRBD1. CDR3 length equals 12 residues. The J segment lost 6 bases and the V segment lost 3 bases, leaving 4 bases of the junction unmatched. The germline V gene has CDR1 SQVTM and CDR2 ANQGSEA. CDR3 in amino acids: CSVDGQGAEAFF. As DNA, the CDR3 is TGCAGCGTTGACGGTCAGGGGGCTGAAGCTTTCTTT.

The V call is TRBV4-2, the J call TRBJ1-1; possibly TRBD1 for D (5 bases). The CDR3 covers 11 residues. V lost 4 bases to trimming and J lost 7 bases, with 7 bases between them. The V gene's germline CDR1 is LGHNA and CDR2 YNFKEQ. The DNA of the CDR3 is TGTGCCAGCAGCCTAACAGGTGAAGCTTTCTTT. Translation: CASSLTGEAFF.

The CDR3 DNA sequence: TGTGCCAGCAGACCGGGGGCAAACACCGGGGAGCTGTTTTTT. Its protein product is CASRPGANTGELFF. The V gene is TRBV3-1 (or the pseudogene TRBV3-2), the J gene TRBJ2-2, with D perhaps given as TRBD1 or TRBD2 (6 bases each). This CDR3 region has 14 residues. V gave up 6 bases and J gave up 2 bases, with 10 bases separating them. Germline V gene data show CDR1 as LGHDT and CDR2 as YNNKEL (reference sequence).

The rearrangement joins TRBV27 to TRBJ2-7, with TRBD1 identical over 12 bases. V gave up 3 bases and J gave up 6 bases; unmatched junction bases: 3. The CDR3 is made up of 14 amino acids. Germline CDR1 and CDR2: MNHEY and SMNVEV (reference sequence). The CDR3 loop reads CASSFGTGGSEQYF. The CDR3 nucleotides are TGTGCCAGCAGTTTCGGGACAGGGGGCTCCGAGCAGTACTTC.

The J gene is TRBJ2-7, the V gene TRBV11-3; TRBD2 might be the D (5 bases). The V and J ends lost 1 base and 7 bases respectively, with 23 bases between them. CDR1 SGHNT and CDR2 YENEEA come from the germline V gene. The CDR3 covers 17 residues. CDR3 nucleotide sequence: TGTGCCAGCAGCTTAGTTCCTCCGATTAGCGTCTACGAAGAGCAGTACTTC. Encoded protein: CASSLVPPISVYEEQYF.

The chain recombines TRBV5-5 with TRBJ2-7, with D unresolved. Germline assignment: CDR1 SGHKS and CDR2 YYEKEE (reference sequence). The CDR3 is made up of 15 amino acids. V was trimmed by 4 bases and J by 0 bases, leaving 14 bases between them. CDR3 loop: CASSPHPRSSYEQYF. CDR3 nucleotides: TGTGCCAGCAGCCCACATCCCAGGAGCTCCTACGAGCAGTACTTC.

This clone was detected only once. The chain joins TRBV10-3 to TRBJ2-7; D is undetermined. Trimming cost V 10 bases and J 3 bases, with 19 bases left between them. Germline lookup yields CDR1 ENHRY and CDR2 SYGVKD. The CDR3 contains 14 residues. The CDR3 bases are TGTGCCACTAACAACGGGCCCCTTAACTACGAGCAGTACTTC. Translating it yields CATNNGPLNYEQYF.

This chain uses TRBV5-1 with TRBJ1-3, with D maybe TRBD1 (5 bases). Trimming shortened V by 4 bases and J by 8 bases, and 19 bases separated the two germline ends. The CDR3 is 15 residues long. The germline V gene encodes CDR1 SGHRS and CDR2 YFSETQ. CDR3 protein: CASSAGSGGGHTIYF. As DNA, the CDR3 is TGCGCCAGCAGCGCCGGATCGGGGGGAGGCCACACCATATATTTT.